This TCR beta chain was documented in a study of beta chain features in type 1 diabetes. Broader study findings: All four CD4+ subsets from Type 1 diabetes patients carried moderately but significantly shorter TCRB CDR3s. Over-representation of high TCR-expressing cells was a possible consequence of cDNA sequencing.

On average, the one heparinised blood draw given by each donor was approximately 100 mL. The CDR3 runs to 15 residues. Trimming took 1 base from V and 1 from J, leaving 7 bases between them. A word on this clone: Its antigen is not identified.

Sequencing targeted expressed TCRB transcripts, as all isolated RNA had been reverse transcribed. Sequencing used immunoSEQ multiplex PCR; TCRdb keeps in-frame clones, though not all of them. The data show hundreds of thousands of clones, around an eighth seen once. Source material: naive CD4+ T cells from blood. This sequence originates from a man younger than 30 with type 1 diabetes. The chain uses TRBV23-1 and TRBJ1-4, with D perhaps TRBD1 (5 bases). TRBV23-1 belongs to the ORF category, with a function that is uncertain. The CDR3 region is CASSQWQGTNEKLFF. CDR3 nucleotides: TGCGCCAGCAGTCAATGGCAGGGAACTAATGAAAAACTGTTTTTT.